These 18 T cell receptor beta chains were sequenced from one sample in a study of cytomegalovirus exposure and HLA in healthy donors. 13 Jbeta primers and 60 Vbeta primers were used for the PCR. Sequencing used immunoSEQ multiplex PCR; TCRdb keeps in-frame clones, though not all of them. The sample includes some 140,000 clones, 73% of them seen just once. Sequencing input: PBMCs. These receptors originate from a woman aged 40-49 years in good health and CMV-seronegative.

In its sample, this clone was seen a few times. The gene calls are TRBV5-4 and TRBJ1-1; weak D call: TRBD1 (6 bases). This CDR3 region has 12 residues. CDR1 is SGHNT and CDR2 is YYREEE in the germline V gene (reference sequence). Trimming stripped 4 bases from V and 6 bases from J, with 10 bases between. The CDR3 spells CASSIRGSEAFF. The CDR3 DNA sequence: TGTGCCAGCAGCATCAGGGGCTCTGAAGCTTTCTTT.

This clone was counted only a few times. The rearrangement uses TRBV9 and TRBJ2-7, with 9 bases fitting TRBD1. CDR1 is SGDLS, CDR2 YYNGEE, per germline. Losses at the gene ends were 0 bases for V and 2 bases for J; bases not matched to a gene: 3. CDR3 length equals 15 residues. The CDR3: CASSVEGQGAYEQYF. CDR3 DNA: TGTGCCAGCAGCGTAGAGGGACAGGGAGCCTACGAGCAGTACTTC.

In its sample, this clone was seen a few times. The CDR3 protein is CASSSYTGMHEQFF. The CDR3, as DNA: TGTGCCAGCAGCTCGTACACAGGGATGCATGAGCAGTTCTTC. The V and J genes are TRBV5-6 and TRBJ2-1; D perhaps matches TRBD1 (6 bases). The CDR3 has 14 amino acids. CDR1 is SGHDT, CDR2 YYEEEE, per germline. V gave up 3 bases and J gave up 8 bases, with 15 bases separating them.

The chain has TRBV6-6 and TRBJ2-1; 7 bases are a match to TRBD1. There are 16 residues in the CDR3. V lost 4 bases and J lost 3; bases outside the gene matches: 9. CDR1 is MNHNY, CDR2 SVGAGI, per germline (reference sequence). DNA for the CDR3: TGTGCCAGCAGTTCCTCGGGACAGAGAAACTACAATGAGCAGTTCTTC. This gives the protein CASSSSGQRNYNEQFF.

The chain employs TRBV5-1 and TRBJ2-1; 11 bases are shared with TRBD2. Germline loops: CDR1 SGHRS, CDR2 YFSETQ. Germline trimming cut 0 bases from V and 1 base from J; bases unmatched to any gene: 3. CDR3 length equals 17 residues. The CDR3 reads CASSLATSGSSYNEQFF. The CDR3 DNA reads TGCGCCAGCAGCTTGGCCACTAGCGGGAGTTCCTACAATGAGCAGTTCTTC.

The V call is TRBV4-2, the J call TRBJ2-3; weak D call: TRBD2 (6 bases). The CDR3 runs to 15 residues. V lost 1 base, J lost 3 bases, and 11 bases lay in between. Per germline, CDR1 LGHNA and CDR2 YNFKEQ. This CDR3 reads CASSQVWAGTDTQYF. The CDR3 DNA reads TGTGCCAGCAGCCAAGTCTGGGCGGGGACAGATACGCAGTATTTT.

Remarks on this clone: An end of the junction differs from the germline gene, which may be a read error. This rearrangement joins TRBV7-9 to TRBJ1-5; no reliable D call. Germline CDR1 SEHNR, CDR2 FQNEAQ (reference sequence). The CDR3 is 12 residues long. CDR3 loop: CSSSLRDQPQHF. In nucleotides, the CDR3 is TGTTCCAGCAGCTTGAGAGATCAGCCCCAGCATTTT.

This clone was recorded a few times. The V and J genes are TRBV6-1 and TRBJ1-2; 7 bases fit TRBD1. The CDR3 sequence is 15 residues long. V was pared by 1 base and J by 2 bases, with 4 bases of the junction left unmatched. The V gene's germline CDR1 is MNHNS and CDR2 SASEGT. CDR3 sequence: CASSEVGQANYGYTF. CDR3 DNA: TGTGCCAGCAGTGAAGTAGGACAGGCGAACTATGGCTACACCTTC.

The CDR3 reads CASSLTGLVSPLHF. CDR3 in DNA: TGTGCCAGCAGTTTGACAGGGTTGGTTTCACCCCTCCACTTT. V is TRBV28 and J is TRBJ1-6, with TRBD1 matching over 7 bases. The junction had 5 bases not matched to a gene; V was cut back by 3 bases and J by 9 bases. Germline CDR1 MDHEN, CDR2 SYDVKM. The CDR3 contains 14 residues.

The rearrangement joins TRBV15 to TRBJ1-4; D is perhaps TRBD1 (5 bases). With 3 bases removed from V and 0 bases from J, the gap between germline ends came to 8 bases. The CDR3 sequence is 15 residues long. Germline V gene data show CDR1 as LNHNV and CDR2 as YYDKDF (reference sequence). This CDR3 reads CATSSRTPTNEKLFF. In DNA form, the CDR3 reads TGTGCCACCAGCAGTCGGACACCAACTAATGAAAAACTGTTTTTT.

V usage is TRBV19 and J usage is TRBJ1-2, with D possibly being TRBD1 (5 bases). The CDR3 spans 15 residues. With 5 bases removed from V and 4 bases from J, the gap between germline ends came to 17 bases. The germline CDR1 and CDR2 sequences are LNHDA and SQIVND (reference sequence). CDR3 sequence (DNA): TGTGCCAGTAGTCTCTCTACAGGAATCCTCTATGGCTACACCTTC. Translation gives CASSLSTGILYGYTF.

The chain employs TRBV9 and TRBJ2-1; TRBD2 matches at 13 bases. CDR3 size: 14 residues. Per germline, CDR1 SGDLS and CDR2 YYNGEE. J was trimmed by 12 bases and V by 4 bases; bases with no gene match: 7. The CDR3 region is CASSPTSGGGVQFF. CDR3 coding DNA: TGTGCCAGCAGCCCCACTAGCGGGGGGGGAGTGCAGTTCTTC.

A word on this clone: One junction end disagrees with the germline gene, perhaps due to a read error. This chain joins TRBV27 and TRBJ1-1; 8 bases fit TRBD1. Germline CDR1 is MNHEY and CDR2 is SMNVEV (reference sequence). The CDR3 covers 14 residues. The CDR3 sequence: CAGSSGQGNTEAFF. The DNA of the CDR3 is TGTGCCGGCAGTTCAGGACAGGGAAACACTGAAGCTTTCTTT.

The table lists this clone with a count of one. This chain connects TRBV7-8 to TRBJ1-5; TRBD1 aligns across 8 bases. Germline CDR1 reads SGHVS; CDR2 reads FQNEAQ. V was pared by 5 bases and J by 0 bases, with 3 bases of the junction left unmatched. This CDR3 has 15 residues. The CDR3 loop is CASSRGQGSNQPQHF. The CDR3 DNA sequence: TGTGCCAGCAGCCGAGGACAGGGTAGCAATCAGCCCCAGCATTTT.

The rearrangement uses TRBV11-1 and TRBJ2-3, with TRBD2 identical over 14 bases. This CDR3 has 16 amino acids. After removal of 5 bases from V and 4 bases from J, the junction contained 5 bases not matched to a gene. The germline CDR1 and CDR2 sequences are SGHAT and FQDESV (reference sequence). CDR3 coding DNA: TGTGCCAGCAGCAGGCAGGGACTAGCGGGGGCAGATACGCAGTATTTT. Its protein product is CASSRQGLAGADTQYF.

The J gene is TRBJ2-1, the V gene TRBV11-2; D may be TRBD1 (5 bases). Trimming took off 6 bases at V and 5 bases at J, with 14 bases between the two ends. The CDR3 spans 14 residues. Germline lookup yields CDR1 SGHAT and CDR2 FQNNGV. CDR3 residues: CASRKWGGNNEQFF. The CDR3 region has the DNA TGTGCCAGCAGAAAGTGGGGCGGCAACAATGAGCAGTTCTTC.

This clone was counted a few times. Written as DNA, the CDR3 is TGTGCCAGCAGTGAACTATACGTCGGGTACGAGCAGTACGTC. Translating it yields CASSELYVGYEQYV. The J gene is TRBJ2-7, the V gene TRBV6-1; D not resolved. Trimming removed 2 bases at V and 4 bases at J, with 12 bases between. The CDR3 runs to 14 residues. CDR1 and CDR2 from the germline V gene are MNHNS and SASEGT.

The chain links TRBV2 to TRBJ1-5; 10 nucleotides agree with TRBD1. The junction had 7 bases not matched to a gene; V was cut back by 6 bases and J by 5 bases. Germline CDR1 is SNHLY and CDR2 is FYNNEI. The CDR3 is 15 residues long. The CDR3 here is CASSLRTGGDQPQHF. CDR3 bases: TGTGCCAGCAGCCTCAGGACAGGGGGAGATCAGCCCCAGCATTTT.